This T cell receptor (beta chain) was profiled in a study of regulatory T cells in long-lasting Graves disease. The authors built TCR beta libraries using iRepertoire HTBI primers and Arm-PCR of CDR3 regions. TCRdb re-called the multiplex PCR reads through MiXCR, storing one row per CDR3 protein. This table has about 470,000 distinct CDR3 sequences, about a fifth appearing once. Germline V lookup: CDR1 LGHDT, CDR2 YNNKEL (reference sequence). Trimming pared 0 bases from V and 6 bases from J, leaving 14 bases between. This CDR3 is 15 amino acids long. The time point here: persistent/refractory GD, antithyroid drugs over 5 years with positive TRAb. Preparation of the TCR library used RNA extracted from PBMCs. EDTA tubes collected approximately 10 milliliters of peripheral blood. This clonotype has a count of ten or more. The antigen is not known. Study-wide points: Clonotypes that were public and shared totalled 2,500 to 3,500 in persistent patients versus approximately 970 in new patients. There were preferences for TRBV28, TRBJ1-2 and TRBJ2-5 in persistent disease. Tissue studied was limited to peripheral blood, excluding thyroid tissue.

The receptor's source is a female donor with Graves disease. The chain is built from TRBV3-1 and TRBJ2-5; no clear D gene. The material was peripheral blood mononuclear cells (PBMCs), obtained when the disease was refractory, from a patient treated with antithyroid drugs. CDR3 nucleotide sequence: TGTGCCAGCAGCCAAGAGTCCCGGGTTTGGAAGACCCAGTACTTC. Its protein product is CASSQESRVWKTQYF.